The T cell receptor (beta chain) described here comes from a study of cytomegalovirus exposure and HLA in healthy donors. Notes on the study in general: Later genetic work tied a missense DCLRE1C variant to beta-chain V and J trimming. At a 0.05 false discovery rate, a later analysis found about 17,000 TCR beta sequences to be associated with HLA alleles.

The PCR used 60 Vbeta and 13 Jbeta primers. Produced via immunoSEQ multiplex PCR; TCRdb's table is partial and in-frame only. Of around 93,000 clones in the sample, about four fifths were seen once. As concerns this clone: Antigen unknown.

Deletions cut 0 bases from V and 4 bases from J, with 15 bases between. Germline V gene data show CDR1 as LNHNV and CDR2 as YYDKDF (reference sequence). This CDR3 is built from 16 residues. The chain links TRBV15 to TRBJ2-5; no reliable D call. The specimen was PBMCs. The clonotype was recovered from a man aged 30 to 39 in good health and CMV-seropositive. The CDR3 reads CATSRDRPAFPETQYF. CDR3 in DNA: TGTGCCACCAGCAGAGACCGGCCAGCGTTCCCAGAGACCCAGTACTTC.